The 25 T cell receptor beta chains below were found in one sample sequenced in a study of T cells in Graves' hyperthyroidism and ophthalmopathy. It was RNA transcripts that yielded the amplified TCR beta CDR3 regions. Using the HTBI primer set, a first-round RT-PCR was run on the TCR CDR3. TCRdb re-analysed the multiplex PCR reads in MiXCR, keeping a single row per CDR3 protein. The table records about half a million distinct CDR3 sequences, approximately 25% of them present only once. The sample consisted of blood. These receptor sequences come from a woman aged 25-40 years with Graves' ophthalmopathy.

As concerns this clonotype: A much larger clone differs by one base, so this may be a read error. The chain is built from TRBV19 and TRBJ2-5, with D possibly TRBD1 on 6 matching bases. The CDR3 spans 15 residues. Germline-derived CDR1 and CDR2 are LNHDA and SQIVND (reference sequence). The CDR3 nucleotides are TGTGCCATTAGTATATCCTCAGGGGCCCAAGAGACCCAGTACTTC. Amino acid sequence: CAISISSGAQETQYF.

This clonotype was counted many times. The V gene is TRBV12-3 or TRBV12-4, the J gene TRBJ1-2; 7 nucleotides line up with TRBD1. With V trimmed by 10 bases and J by 8 bases, 4 bases remained unmatched. The CDR3 length is 10 residues. The CDR3 loop is CATGQYGYTF. CDR3 nucleotides: TGTGCCACGGGACAGTACGGCTACACCTTC.

This clonotype was picked up many times. The rearrangement links TRBV6-1 to TRBJ2-7; D remains ambiguous. CDR1 is MNHNS and CDR2 is SASEGT in the germline V gene. The V end lost 6 bases, the J end lost 0 bases, and 18 bases lay between the germline ends. The CDR3 is made up of 16 amino acids. Here the CDR3 DNA reads TGTGCCAGCAGCGGGTCAGTGGAAAGGACCTCCTACGAGCAGTACTTC. Amino acids: CASSGSVERTSYEQYF.

This clonotype was picked up a small number of times. The chain uses TRBV20-1 and TRBJ1-2, with D possibly being TRBD1 (6 bases). The CDR3 loop spans 14 amino acids. Per germline, CDR1 DFQATT and CDR2 SNEGSKA (reference sequence). Trimming took off 6 bases at V and 2 bases at J, with 16 bases between the two ends. As DNA, the CDR3 is TGCAGTGCCACCTCCGGGACACCAAACTATGGCTACACCTTC. Translation gives CSATSGTPNYGYTF.

The chain recombines TRBV29-1 with TRBJ1-1, with a tentative D call TRBD1 (5 bases). Trimming pared 8 bases from V and 7 bases from J, leaving 20 bases between. The CDR3 length is 13 residues. From germline, CDR1 is SQVTM and CDR2 ANQGSEA. The CDR3 is CSTDMGPESEAFF. The CDR3 DNA reads as TGCAGCACTGATATGGGGCCGGAAAGTGAAGCTTTCTTT. Using reference TRBV29-1 and TRBJ1-1 for the parts outside the CDR3, the full variable domain is SAVISQKPSRDICQRGTSLTIQCQVDSQVTMMFWYRQQPGQSLTLIATANQGSEATYESGFVIDKFPISRPNLTFSTLTVSNMSPEDSSIYLCSTDMGPESEAFFGQGTRLTVV.

This clonotype was observed many times. The rearrangement links TRBV18 to TRBJ1-2, with 9 bases that match TRBD1. Germline V gene lookup returns CDR1 KGHSH and CDR2 LQKENI. This CDR3 spans 16 amino acids. With V trimmed by 0 bases and J by 7 bases, 9 bases remained unmatched. CDR3 region: CASSPPPRTGAGGYTF. CDR3 DNA: TGTGCCAGCTCACCACCCCCCAGGACAGGGGCTGGTGGCTACACCTTC.

A few counts support this clonotype. The V and J genes are TRBV28 and TRBJ2-7, with D possibly being TRBD2 (5 bases). The germline CDR1 and CDR2 sequences are MDHEN and SYDVKM. V was trimmed by 3 bases and J by 5 bases, leaving 17 bases between them. The CDR3 length is 15 residues. The DNA for the CDR3 is TGTGCCAGCAGTTTGCCGGGATCTTTCACAGACGAGCAGTACTTC. The encoded protein is CASSLPGSFTDEQYF.

The chain links TRBV7-2 to TRBJ1-1; D not certain. Trimming stripped 7 bases from V and 4 bases from J, with 13 bases between. This CDR3 is 13 amino acids long. The germline V gene has CDR1 SGHTA and CDR2 FQGNSA. CDR3 sequence (DNA): TGTGCCAGCACCCAAGGACTGCGCACTGAAGCTTTCTTT. Amino acids: CASTQGLRTEAFF.

This clonotype was recorded many times. CDR3 residues: CASSYAEQETQYF. The CDR3 region has the DNA TGTGCCAGCAGTTACGCCGAGCAAGAGACCCAGTACTTC. The chain carries TRBV6-2 or TRBV6-3 and TRBJ2-5; D is unresolved. The CDR3 loop spans 13 amino acids. Per the germline V gene, CDR1 is MNHEY and CDR2 is SVGEGT. Trimming shortened V by 2 bases and J by 2 bases, and 6 bases separated the two germline ends.

This clonotype was detected ten times or more. The chain has TRBV12-3 or TRBV12-4 and TRBJ1-3, with D hard to call. V lost 5 bases, J lost 0 bases, and 17 bases lay in between. This CDR3 has 17 residues. CDR3 protein: CASSAWNSEYSGNTIYF. The CDR3 bases are TGTGCCAGCAGTGCCTGGAACAGTGAATACTCTGGAAACACCATATATTTT.

The table lists this clonotype with many counts. The rearrangement joins TRBV28 to TRBJ1-1, with 8 bases aligning to TRBD1. The germline CDR1 and CDR2 sequences are MDHEN and SYDVKM. Unmatched junction bases numbered 7, after V lost 0 bases and J lost 7 bases. The CDR3 has 15 residues. The CDR3 region is CASSLWGRGPNEAFF. The CDR3 DNA sequence: TGTGCCAGCAGTTTATGGGGCAGGGGGCCTAATGAAGCTTTCTTT. The variable domain in full, with the rest retrieved from reference TRBV28 and TRBJ1-1, is DVKVTQSSRYLVKRTGEKVFLECVQDMDHENMFWYRQDPGLGLRLIYFSYDVKMKEKGDIPEGYSVSREKKERFSLILESASTNQTSMYLCASSLWGRGPNEAFFGQGTRLTVV.

This clonotype was seen a handful of times. This rearrangement joins TRBV12-3 or TRBV12-4 to TRBJ1-1; a weak D match, TRBD1 (5 bases). V lost 6 bases, J lost 8 bases, and 19 bases lay in between. This CDR3 contains 14 residues. CDR3 DNA sequence: TGTGCCAGCAGCCGTCGGCGGGACGGCCTCGAAGCTTTCTTT. Its translation is CASSRRRDGLEAFF.

Comments on this clonotype: This CDR3 fails to terminate in the conserved phenylalanine or tryptophan, so it likely reflects a read error. The chain uses TRBV12-3 or TRBV12-4 and TRBJ1-2; 9 nucleotides agree with TRBD1. There are 19 residues in the CDR3. V shed 2 bases, J shed 4 bases, and the junction held 17 bases outside the gene matches. CDR3 region: CASSLNRGPSEPFAYGYTV. CDR3 DNA: TGTGCCAGCAGTTTAAACAGGGGGCCTTCCGAGCCTTTCGCCTATGGCTACACCGTC.

This clonotype was detected many times. The chain has TRBV2 and TRBJ1-1, with 8 bases identical to TRBD1. The J segment lost 3 bases and the V segment lost 10 bases, leaving 13 bases of the junction unmatched. The CDR3 has 15 residues. Germline V gene lookup returns CDR1 SNHLY and CDR2 FYNNEI. CDR3 coding DNA: TGTGCCACCATACTAGACAGGGGACTCTACACTGAAGCTTTCTTT. This sequence encodes CATILDRGLYTEAFF.

This clonotype has only a few counts. The chain carries TRBV19 and TRBJ1-1, with D uncertain. CDR1 and CDR2 from the germline V gene are LNHDA and SQIVND (reference sequence). The CDR3 runs 15 residues. Trimming removed 5 bases from V and 1 base from J, with 14 bases in between. In DNA form, the CDR3 reads TGTGCCAGTAGTCCCCAGTGGGGTGGGAACACTGAAGCTTTCTTT. Amino acid sequence: CASSPQWGGNTEAFF.

The V gene is TRBV12-3 or TRBV12-4, the J gene TRBJ2-4; no firm D call. The CDR3 is made up of 14 amino acids. V was cut by 5 bases and J by 7 bases, with 15 bases left in between. In nucleotides, the CDR3 is TGTGCCAGCAGTCCCCCCTTGGGGTGGAACATTCAGTACTTC. It codes for CASSPPLGWNIQYF.

A note on this clonotype: Germline and junction disagree at one end, which may indicate a read error. The chain links TRBV15 to TRBJ1-3, with unresolved D. The CDR3 extends over 15 amino acids. Germline assignment: CDR1 LNHNV and CDR2 YYDKDF (reference sequence). Here the CDR3 reads CATSRVANSGSTIYF. In DNA form, the CDR3 reads TGTGCCACCAGCAGAGTTGCGAACTCTGGAAGCACCATATATTTT. The variable domain in full, completed from reference TRBV15 and TRBJ1-3, reads DAMVIQNPRYQVTQFGKPVTLSCSQTLNHNVMYWYQQKSSQAPKLLFHYYDKDFNNEADTPDNFQSRRPNTSFCFLDIRSPGLGDTAMYLCATSRVANSGSTIYFGEGSWLTVV.

This clonotype was seen ten or more times. V and J are TRBV13 and TRBJ2-7; D may be TRBD1 (6 bases). Germline CDR1 PRHDT, CDR2 FYEKMQ (reference sequence). V was clipped by 8 bases and J by 4 bases, with 15 bases between them. The CDR3 length is 13 residues. CDR3 sequence reads: CASGVWDTYEQYF. DNA of the CDR3: TGTGCCAGCGGGGTCTGGGACACTTACGAGCAGTACTTC.

This clonotype was recorded many times. The CDR3 here is CASKFRQGNYGNTIYF. As DNA, the CDR3 is TGTGCCAGCAAATTTCGACAGGGGAATTATGGAAACACCATATATTTT. The chain has TRBV6-4 and TRBJ1-3; 8 nucleotides match TRBD1. The CDR3 runs to 16 residues. Germline V gives CDR1 MRHNA, CDR2 SNTAGT. After removal of 7 bases from V and 3 bases from J, the junction contained 11 bases not matched to a gene.

The rearrangement uses TRBV6-2 or TRBV6-3 and TRBJ1-2; the match to TRBD1 covers 7 bases. The CDR3 has 17 residues. Unmatched junction bases numbered 12, after V lost 4 bases and J lost 1 base. The germline CDR1 and CDR2 sequences are MNHEY and SVGEGT. For the CDR3, the DNA is TGTGCCAGCAGTTCCCCCGACAGGGACCCGATTAACTATGGCTACACCTTC. Protein sequence: CASSSPDRDPINYGYTF.

This clonotype was recorded a few times. J is TRBJ2-4 and V is TRBV12-3 or TRBV12-4; D remains ambiguous. Trimming left V 3 bases short and J 2 bases short, with 8 bases between. The CDR3 has 14 residues. DNA of the CDR3: TGTGCCAGCAGTTTCGCGGTGTCCAAAAACATTCAGTACTTC. Protein sequence: CASSFAVSKNIQYF.

In this sample, this clonotype turned up many times. This chain links TRBV6-4 with TRBJ1-2; 7 bases match TRBD1. The trim removed 5 bases at V and 2 bases at J, leaving 14 bases unmatched. The CDR3 is made up of 17 amino acids. CDR1 is MRHNA and CDR2 is SNTAGT in the germline V gene. For the CDR3, the DNA is TGTGCCAGCAGTAGACAGGGATCCTACTTGATAAACTATGGCTACACCTTC. Residues: CASSRQGSYLINYGYTF.

The chain joins TRBV3-1 to TRBJ2-7, with 13 nucleotides matching TRBD2. J lost 6 bases, V lost 1 base, and 3 bases had no gene match. Germline loops: CDR1 LGHDT, CDR2 YNNKEL (reference sequence). This CDR3 is 15 amino acids long. The CDR3 is CASSQGLAGGREQYF. Here the CDR3 DNA reads TGTGCCAGCAGCCAAGGACTAGCGGGAGGTCGCGAGCAGTACTTC.

This clonotype came up a few times. The CDR3: CASSETEVTGGRYGYTF. The CDR3 DNA is TGCGCCAGCAGCGAGACCGAGGTGACTGGGGGTCGCTATGGCTACACCTTC. The chain employs TRBV4-1 and TRBJ1-2; a possible D gene is TRBD1 (5 bases). This CDR3 comprises 17 residues. V shed 5 bases and J shed 4 bases, with 23 bases lying between them. Germline CDR1 and CDR2: MGHRA and YSYEKL.

This clonotype was observed a few times. J is TRBJ1-2 and V is TRBV4-1, with D unclear. The ends were cut back, 6 bases at V and 3 bases at J, with 17 bases in the middle. The CDR3 is 15 residues long. CDR1 MGHRA and CDR2 YSYEKL come from the germline V gene. CDR3 nucleotide sequence: TGCGCCAGCAGGGCCCCCCGATTGGGTGACTATGGCTACACCTTC. Protein sequence: CASRAPRLGDYGYTF.